Shown below are 28 T cell receptor beta chains from a single sample sequenced in a study of cytomegalovirus exposure and HLA in healthy donors. The PCR employed 60 Vbeta primers together with 13 Jbeta primers. The table came from immunoSEQ multiplex PCR; TCRdb's copy has only in-frame clones and leaves some out. The table lists 35,000 to 55,000 clones, approximately 77% of them singletons. Sequenced: PBMCs. The origin of the receptors is a man aged 25-45 years in good health and CMV-seronegative.

There are a few counts of this clone. This chain links TRBV2 with TRBJ2-2; 8 bases fit TRBD1. The CDR3 spans 14 residues. CDR1 SNHLY and CDR2 FYNNEI come from the germline V gene. V gave up 6 bases and J gave up 1 base; unmatched junction bases: 1. The CDR3: CASRGQVNTGELFF. The CDR3 nucleotides are TGTGCCAGCAGGGGACAGGTGAACACCGGGGAGCTGTTTTTT.

The rearrangement joins TRBV2 to TRBJ2-3; 11 bases are a match to TRBD2. This CDR3 comprises 14 residues. CDR1 is SNHLY and CDR2 is FYNNEI in the germline V gene. Germline trimming cut 5 bases from V and 8 bases from J; bases unmatched to any gene: 6. The CDR3 here is CASSLATSGSTQYF. CDR3 in DNA: TGTGCCAGCAGTCTTGCTACTAGCGGGAGTACGCAGTATTTT.

The chain uses TRBV7-2 and TRBJ2-4; 7 bases line up with TRBD2. Germline trimming cut 6 bases from V and 12 bases from J; bases unmatched to any gene: 5. Germline V gene sequence: CDR1 SGHTA, CDR2 FQGNSA. This CDR3 has 11 residues. CDR3 DNA: TGTGCCAGCAGTTGGGGGGAGGGTCAGTACTTC. It yields the protein CASSWGEGQYF.

This clone was counted a single time. This chain joins TRBV7-9 and TRBJ2-3; 8 bases match TRBD2. The germline V gene has CDR1 SEHNR and CDR2 FQNEAQ (reference sequence). V dropped 5 bases and J dropped 0; count of bases not matched to a gene: 4. The CDR3 extends over 15 amino acids. The CDR3 nucleotides are TGTGCCAGCAGCGCAAGCGGGAGTAGCACAGATACGCAGTATTTT. It translates to CASSASGSSTDTQYF.

The chain joins TRBV4-1 to TRBJ2-4; 9 bases fit TRBD2. CDR3 length equals 17 residues. Germline V gives CDR1 MGHRA, CDR2 YSYEKL. V trimming: 5 bases; J trimming: 0 bases; junction bases outside the gene matches: 8. CDR3 region: CASSLRGGELAKNIQYF. The DNA for the CDR3 is TGCGCCAGCAGCTTGCGGGGGGGAGAACTAGCCAAAAACATTCAGTACTTC.

CDR3 residues: CASSTSTSLYTDTQYF. The CDR3, as DNA: TGTGCCAGCAGTACCTCGACATCGCTGTACACAGATACGCAGTATTTT. The chain links TRBV27 to TRBJ2-3; no clear D. This CDR3 contains 16 residues. Looked up from germline, CDR1 is MNHEY and CDR2 is SMNVEV (reference sequence). Trimming cost V 5 bases and J 2 bases, with 17 bases left between them.

The chain employs TRBV28 and TRBJ2-5; tentatively, D is TRBD1 (6 bases). The CDR3 contains 20 residues. Germline assignment: CDR1 MDHEN and CDR2 SYDVKM. Trimming took 3 bases from V and 2 from J, leaving 28 bases between them. CDR3 in DNA: TGTGCCAGCAGTTTTATCAGGGGCGTGATTAGTGCGGATCGACAAGAGACCCAGTACTTC. Its protein product is CASSFIRGVISADRQETQYF.

The chain recombines TRBV18 with TRBJ1-4; tentative D call: TRBD1 (5 bases). V was pared by 0 bases and J by 8 bases, with 13 bases between. CDR3 length: 15 amino acids. Germline V gene sequence: CDR1 KGHSH, CDR2 LQKENI. CDR3 residues: CASSPPYGGNEKLFF. DNA of the CDR3: TGTGCCAGCTCACCACCGTACGGGGGGAACGAAAAACTGTTTTTT.

The CDR3 DNA reads TGTGCCAGCAGTCCCCGGACAGGAGGAAACACCATATATTTT. The encoded protein is CASSPRTGGNTIYF. The rearrangement joins TRBV27 to TRBJ1-3; 7 positions match TRBD1. With 5 bases clipped from V and 4 bases from J, the junction kept 5 bases outside the gene matches. CDR1 and CDR2 (germline): MNHEY, SMNVEV (reference sequence). The CDR3 totals 14 residues.

This rearrangement joins TRBV6-4 to TRBJ2-3, with TRBD2 identical over 10 bases. With V trimmed by 4 bases and J by 4 bases, 2 bases remained unmatched. The CDR3 has 14 residues. Germline CDR1 MRHNA, CDR2 SNTAGT. The CDR3 coding sequence is TGTGCCAGCAGTGCCGGGACTAGCGCAGATACGCAGTATTTT. Amino acid sequence: CASSAGTSADTQYF.

CDR3 DNA sequence: TGTGCCAGCAGTAAAAGACAGGACAGCTACGAGCAGTACTTC. This translates into CASSKRQDSYEQYF. The chain carries TRBV25-1 and TRBJ2-7, with D perhaps TRBD1 (6 bases). The CDR3 is 14 residues long. Trimming cost V 5 bases and J 3 bases, with 14 bases left between them. Germline V gene data show CDR1 as MGHDK and CDR2 as SYGVNS.

This clone came up a few times. This chain uses TRBV7-8 with TRBJ1-2; the match to TRBD1 covers 11 bases. The J segment lost 2 bases and the V segment lost 1 base, leaving 3 bases of the junction unmatched. The CDR3 is 16 residues long. Germline V lookup: CDR1 SGHVS, CDR2 FQNEAQ. The CDR3 DNA follows: TGTGCCAGCAGCTTAGTGGGACAGGGGGTAAACTATGGCTACACCTTC. It encodes CASSLVGQGVNYGYTF.

The CDR3 bases are TGTGCCAGCACCGACCGTCGCGCGGGGAGCACGCAGTATTTT. Its protein is CASTDRRAGSTQYF. V is TRBV7-3 and J is TRBJ2-3; D is possibly TRBD2 (6 bases). The CDR3 loop spans 14 amino acids. Germline V gene lookup returns CDR1 SGHTA and CDR2 FQGTGA. The germline V and J ends were trimmed by 7 bases and 9 bases, with 20 bases remaining between them. Using reference TRBV7-3 and TRBJ2-3 for the parts outside the CDR3, the full variable domain is GAGVSQTPSNKVTEKGKYVELRCDPISGHTALYWYRQSLGQGPEFLIYFQGTGAADDSGLPNDRFFAVRPEGSVSTLKIQRTERGDSAVYLCASTDRRAGSTQYFGPGTRLTVL.

This rearrangement joins TRBV5-1 to TRBJ2-3, with unresolved D. V was trimmed by 4 bases and J by 0 bases, leaving 6 bases between them. The germline gives CDR1 SGHRS, CDR2 YFSETQ. The CDR3 totals 13 residues. CDR3 DNA sequence: TGCGCCAGCAGCCGGGTTAGCACAGATACGCAGTATTTT. Its translation: CASSRVSTDTQYF. Variable domain in full (rest from reference TRBV5-1 and TRBJ2-3): KAGVTQTPRYLIKTRGQQVTLSCSPISGHRSVSWYQQTPGQGLQFLFEYFSETQRNKGNFPGRFSGRQFSNSRSEMNVSTLELGDSALYLCASSRVSTDTQYFGPGTRLTVL.

V and J are TRBV5-1 and TRBJ2-3; 11 bases are a match to TRBD2. J was trimmed by 5 bases and V by 5 bases; bases with no gene match: 4. Germline values: CDR1 SGHRS, CDR2 YFSETQ. The CDR3 totals 14 residues. The CDR3 DNA reads as TGCGCCAGCAGACCCACTAGCGGGGGAGATACGCAGTATTTT. Translation gives CASRPTSGGDTQYF. Together with reference TRBV5-1 and TRBJ2-3, the CDR3 gives the full variable domain: KAGVTQTPRYLIKTRGQQVTLSCSPISGHRSVSWYQQTPGQGLQFLFEYFSETQRNKGNFPGRFSGRQFSNSRSEMNVSTLELGDSALYLCASRPTSGGDTQYFGPGTRLTVL.

DNA of the CDR3: TGCAGCGTTGAAGGAGGGGACACCTACGAGCAGTACTTC. Its protein is CSVEGGDTYEQYF. The rearrangement links TRBV29-1 to TRBJ2-7; D may be TRBD1 (6 bases). CDR1 is SQVTM, CDR2 ANQGSEA, per germline. With 1 base removed from V and 2 bases from J, the gap between germline ends came to 9 bases. The CDR3 consists of 13 residues.

This chain joins TRBV19 and TRBJ1-1; D is ambiguous. V was pared by 7 bases and J by 6 bases, with 15 bases between. The CDR3 has 13 residues. CDR1 is LNHDA and CDR2 is SQIVND in the germline V gene (reference sequence). This CDR3 is CASTPRGIAEAFF. CDR3 coding DNA: TGTGCCAGTACCCCCAGAGGGATCGCTGAAGCTTTCTTT.

DNA of the CDR3: TGTGCCAGCAGCTTAGTCAGGAATGAGCAGTTCTTC. This translates into CASSLVRNEQFF. The chain joins TRBV7-2 to TRBJ2-1; the D is unclear. The CDR3 spans 12 residues. Trimming left V 1 base short and J 7 bases short, with 5 bases between. CDR1 is SGHTA, CDR2 FQGNSA, per germline.

The chain combines TRBV7-8 with TRBJ1-3, with D tentatively TRBD1 (5 bases). CDR1 SGHVS and CDR2 FQNEAQ come from the germline V gene. V lost 1 base to trimming and J lost 0 bases, with 16 bases between them. This CDR3 contains 18 residues. The CDR3 is CASSLVAGLPNSGNTIYF. Here the CDR3 DNA reads TGTGCCAGCAGCTTAGTTGCGGGACTGCCGAACTCTGGAAACACCATATATTTT.

V usage is TRBV7-9 and J usage is TRBJ2-1; TRBD2 matches at 7 bases. V lost 2 bases, J lost 12 bases, and 13 bases stayed unmatched. Germline V gene sequence: CDR1 SEHNR, CDR2 FQNEAQ (reference sequence). This CDR3 comprises 15 residues. The CDR3 sequence is CASSLMAGVRSGQFF. CDR3 coding DNA: TGTGCCAGCAGCTTAATGGCGGGAGTTCGGTCGGGGCAGTTCTTC. The full variable domain, completed using reference TRBV7-9 and TRBJ2-1, is DTGVSQNPRHKITKRGQNVTFRCDPISEHNRLYWYRQTLGQGPEFLTYFQNEAQLEKSRLLSDRFSAERPKGSFSTLEIQRTEQGDSAMYLCASSLMAGVRSGQFFGPGTRLTVL.

This CDR3 is CAITVAGSYEQYF. The CDR3 DNA is TGTGCCATCACAGTAGCGGGATCCTACGAGCAGTACTTC. The rearrangement uses TRBV10-3 and TRBJ2-7; TRBD2 agrees at 8 bases. Trimming cost V 7 bases and J 1 base; bases outside gene matches: 3. The CDR3 contains 13 residues. Per the germline V gene, CDR1 is ENHRY and CDR2 is SYGVKD.

Remarks on this clone: The same CDR3 arises from other DNA sequences in this sample as well. The chain couples TRBV28 to TRBJ1-5; 7 bases map to TRBD1. V was clipped by 5 bases and J by 2 bases; unmatched bases: 6. CDR3 size: 15 residues. Germline CDR1 and CDR2: MDHEN and SYDVKM. CDR3 region: CASSLTGARNQPQHF. In DNA form, the CDR3 reads TGTGCCAGCAGTCTCACAGGGGCCCGCAATCAGCCCCAGCATTTT.

This clone showed up just once. The chain recombines TRBV18 with TRBJ1-1, with TRBD1 identical over 11 bases. Germline CDR1 and CDR2: KGHSH and LQKENI. The CDR3 loop spans 14 amino acids. With 3 bases clipped from V and 10 bases from J, the junction kept 7 bases outside the gene matches. The CDR3 coding sequence is TGTGCCAGCTCACCGCCGGGACAGGGGGAAATAGCTTTCTTT. Translating gives CASSPPGQGEIAFF. Full variable domain (remainder filled in from reference TRBV18 and TRBJ1-1): NAGVMQNPRHLVRRRGQEARLRCSPMKGHSHVYWYRQLPEEGLKFMVYLQKENIIDESGMPKERFSAEFPKEGPSILRIQQVVRGDSAAYFCASSPPGQGEIAFFGQGTRLTVV.

A single count supports this clone. The J gene is TRBJ2-1, the V gene TRBV5-4; TRBD2 matches 9 bases. There are 14 residues in the CDR3. The V gene's germline CDR1 is SGHNT and CDR2 YYREEE (reference sequence). Germline trimming cut 2 bases from V and 9 bases from J; bases unmatched to any gene: 6. CDR3 sequence (DNA): TGTGCCAGCAGCTTTAGCGGGAGAGTACGTGAGCAGTTCTTC. Translation: CASSFSGRVREQFF.

In DNA, the CDR3 is TGCGCCAGCAGCCTGGGACAGGGATTCCCAACTAATGAAAAACTGTTTTTT. It encodes CASSLGQGFPTNEKLFF. The chain employs TRBV5-1 and TRBJ1-4; 9 nucleotides agree with TRBD1. This CDR3 is 17 amino acids long. V gave up 4 bases and J gave up 0 bases; unmatched junction bases: 7. Germline values: CDR1 SGHRS, CDR2 YFSETQ.

This clone was recorded only once. The CDR3: CASSLEEAPGANVLTF. The CDR3 coding sequence is TGCGCCAGCAGCTTGGAAGAAGCCCCTGGGGCCAACGTCCTGACTTTC. V usage is TRBV5-1 and J usage is TRBJ2-6; D ambiguous. Germline assignment: CDR1 SGHRS and CDR2 YFSETQ. V lost 0 bases and J lost 2, with 9 bases in between. The CDR3 totals 16 residues.

This chain links TRBV9 with TRBJ1-4; 9 bases map to TRBD1. The V segment lost 2 bases and the J segment 6 bases; nucleotides outside the gene matches: 5. The germline CDR1 and CDR2 sequences are SGDLS and YYNGEE. CDR3 length: 15 residues. The CDR3 bases are TGTGCCAGCAGCGTCTCCGGGACAGGGTATGAAAAACTGTTTTTT. Translated, it gives CASSVSGTGYEKLFF. Complete variable domain (other parts from reference TRBV9 and TRBJ1-4): DSGVTQTPKHLITATGQRVTLRCSPRSGDLSVYWYQQSLDQGLQFLIQYYNGEERAKGNILERFSAQQFPDLHSELNLSSLELGDSALYFCASSVSGTGYEKLFFGSGTQLSVL.

The chain joins TRBV19 to TRBJ2-3; 10 bases fit TRBD2. CDR3 length equals 17 residues. Trimming removed 5 bases from V and 2 bases from J; junction bases left unmatched: 10. Germline-derived CDR1 and CDR2 are LNHDA and SQIVND (reference sequence). The DNA of the CDR3 is TGTGCCAGTAGTGTGACTAGCGGGTTGCCGACCACAGATACGCAGTATTTT. Protein product: CASSVTSGLPTTDTQYF.